This T cell receptor beta chain originates from a study of human T cells and chemical hapten exposure. Study-wide points: The donor cohort had alopecia, so its immune response may not match that of healthy people.

V was clipped by 4 bases and J by 0 bases, with 9 bases between them. This CDR3 has 14 residues. The germline gives CDR1 SEHNR, CDR2 FQNEAQ (reference sequence). Unique molecular identifiers were affixed to discrete cDNA molecules within the library. TCRdb recomputed calls from the RACE reads with MiXCR, one row per CDR3 protein. The sample shows some 300,000 distinct CDR3 sequences, 4.5% to 5.5% of them seen only once. This clonotype was recorded at least ten times. Its antigen is unknown. Time point denoted: pre-sensitization, week 0. Treatment defined: therapeutic diphenylcyclopropenone sensitization with weekly scalp DPC.

This receptor was identified in a woman aged 18-29 years with alopecia areata. Some clones in this sample may be carry-over from other donors' samples. The material was whole blood, obtained in connection with sensitization to the hapten diphenylcyclopropenone (DPC). The V gene is TRBV7-9, the J gene TRBJ1-1; tentatively, D is TRBD1 (5 bases). Here the CDR3 DNA reads TGTGCCAGCAGCTGGAGGACACTGAACACTGAAGCTTTCTTT. It yields the protein CASSWRTLNTEAFF.